The sequence of this T cell receptor (beta chain) was determined in a study of shared clonotypes between healthy human individuals. An assay was performed, and its level was deep. The method was immunoSEQ multiplex PCR; TCRdb's version includes in-frame clones alone and lacks a portion of them. The repertoire holds over a million clones, with nearly 99% as singletons. Germline CDR1 SNHLY, CDR2 FYNNEI. The CDR3 spans 16 residues. After removal of 5 bases from V and 5 bases from J, the junction contained 14 bases not matched to a gene. The study drew its donors from healthy HIV-negative adults without recent acute infections or vaccinations. Regarding this clone: What it binds is not known.

Study observations and caveats: Researchers sampled only blood; tissue repertoires likely differ. Relative to their counterparts shared across all four donors, non-shared clonotypes exhibited diminished generation probabilities.

The source is a man in his thirties or forties in good health. Specimen: naive CD4+ T cells sorted from blood. The subset: CD45RA+ positively selected. V usage is TRBV2 and J usage is TRBJ1-2, with 7 bases matching TRBD1. CDR3 region: CASSRQGLDRTYGYTF. CDR3 sequence (DNA): TGTGCCAGCAGTAGACAGGGATTGGACAGGACTTATGGCTACACCTTC.